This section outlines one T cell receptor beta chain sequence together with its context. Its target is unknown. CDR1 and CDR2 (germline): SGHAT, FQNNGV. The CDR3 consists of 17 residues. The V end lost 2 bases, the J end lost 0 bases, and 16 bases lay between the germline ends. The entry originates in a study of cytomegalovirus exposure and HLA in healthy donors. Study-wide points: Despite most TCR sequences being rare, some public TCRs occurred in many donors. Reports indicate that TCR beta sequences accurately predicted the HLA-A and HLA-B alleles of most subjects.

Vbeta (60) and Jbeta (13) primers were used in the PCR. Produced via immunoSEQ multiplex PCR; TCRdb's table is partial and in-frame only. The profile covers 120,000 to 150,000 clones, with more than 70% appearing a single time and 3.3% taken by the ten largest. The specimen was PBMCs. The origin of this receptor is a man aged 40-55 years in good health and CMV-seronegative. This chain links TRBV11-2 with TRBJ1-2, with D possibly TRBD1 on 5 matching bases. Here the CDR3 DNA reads TGTGCCAGCAGCTTACCCTTCCTCGGGACTCCTAACTATGGCTACACCTTC. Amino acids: CASSLPFLGTPNYGYTF. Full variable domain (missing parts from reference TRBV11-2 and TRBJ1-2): EAGVAQSPRYKIIEKRQSVAFWCNPISGHATLYWYQQILGQGPKLLIQFQNNGVVDDSQLPKDRFSAERLKGVDSTLKIQPAKLEDSAVYLCASSLPFLGTPNYGYTFGSGTRLTVV.